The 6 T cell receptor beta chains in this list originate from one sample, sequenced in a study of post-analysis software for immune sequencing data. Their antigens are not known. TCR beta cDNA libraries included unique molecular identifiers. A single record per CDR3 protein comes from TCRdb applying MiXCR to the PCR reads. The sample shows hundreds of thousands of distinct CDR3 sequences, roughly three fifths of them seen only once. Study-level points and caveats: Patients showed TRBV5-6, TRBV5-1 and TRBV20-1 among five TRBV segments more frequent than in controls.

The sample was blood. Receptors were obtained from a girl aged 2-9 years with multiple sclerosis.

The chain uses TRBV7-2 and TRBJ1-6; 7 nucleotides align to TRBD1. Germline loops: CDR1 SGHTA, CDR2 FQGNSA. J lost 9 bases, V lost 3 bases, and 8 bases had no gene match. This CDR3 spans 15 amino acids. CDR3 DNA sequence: TGTGCCAGCAGCTTCTCCGGGACAGAGGCTTCACCCCTCCACTTT. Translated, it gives CASSFSGTEASPLHF.

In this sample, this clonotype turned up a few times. CDR3 in amino acids: CASSQAGTVYNEQFF. The CDR3 DNA is TGTGCCAGCAGCCAGGCCGGGACGGTCTACAATGAGCAGTTCTTC. The V call is TRBV3-1, the J call TRBJ2-1; D may be TRBD1 or TRBD2 (5 bases each). Germline lookup yields CDR1 LGHDT and CDR2 YNNKEL (reference sequence). The CDR3 consists of 15 residues. The V gene lost 3 bases and the J gene lost 3 bases, with 12 bases spanning the gap.

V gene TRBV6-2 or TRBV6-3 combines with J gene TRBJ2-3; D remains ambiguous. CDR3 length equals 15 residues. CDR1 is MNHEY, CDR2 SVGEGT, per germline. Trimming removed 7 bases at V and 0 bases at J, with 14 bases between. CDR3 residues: CASTPLDSSTDTQYF. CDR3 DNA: TGTGCCAGCACCCCGTTGGATTCTAGCACAGATACGCAGTATTTT.

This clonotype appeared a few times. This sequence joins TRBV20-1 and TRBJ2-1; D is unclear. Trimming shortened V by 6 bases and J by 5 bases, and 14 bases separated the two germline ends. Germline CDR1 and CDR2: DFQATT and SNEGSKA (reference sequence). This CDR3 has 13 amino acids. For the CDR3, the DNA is TGCAGTGCCAGACCTCTGGGCGACAATGAGCAGTTCTTC. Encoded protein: CSARPLGDNEQFF.

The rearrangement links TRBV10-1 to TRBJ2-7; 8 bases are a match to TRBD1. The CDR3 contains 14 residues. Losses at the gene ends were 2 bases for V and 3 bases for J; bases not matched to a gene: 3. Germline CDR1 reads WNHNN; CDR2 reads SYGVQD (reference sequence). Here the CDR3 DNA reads TGCGCCAGCAGTGAGCGGACAGGGAACTACGAGCAGTACTTC. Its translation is CASSERTGNYEQYF.

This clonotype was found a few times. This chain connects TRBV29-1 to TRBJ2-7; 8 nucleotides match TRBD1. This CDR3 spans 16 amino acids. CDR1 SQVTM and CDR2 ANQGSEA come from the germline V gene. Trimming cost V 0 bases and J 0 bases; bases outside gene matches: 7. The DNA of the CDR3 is TGCAGCGTTGAAGAACGCCGGACAGGGAACTCCTACGAGCAGTACTTC. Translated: CSVEERRTGNSYEQYF.